This TCR beta chain was obtained from a study of cytomegalovirus exposure and HLA in healthy donors. Study-level results: Further analysis, carried out later, found HLA-associated TCR beta chains more clonally expanded than equally common other chains.

There are 15 residues in the CDR3. Germline CDR1 SGDLS, CDR2 YYNGEE. V was trimmed by 0 bases and J by 5 bases, leaving 12 bases between them. PCR used 60 Vbeta primers and 13 Jbeta primers. Data came from immunoSEQ multiplex PCR; TCRdb stores just in-frame clones and leaves some out. This sample's table has about 53,000 clones. Remarks on this clone: Its antigen is still unknown.

Sequenced input: PBMCs. The TCR was taken from a man between 18 and 29 years old in good health and CMV-seropositive. The chain employs TRBV9 and TRBJ2-1; the D is unclear. The CDR3 reads CASSVGGAVNNEQFF. The CDR3, as DNA: TGTGCCAGCAGCGTAGGAGGTGCTGTGAACAATGAGCAGTTCTTC.